Here is one TCR beta chain with its context. The V end lost 2 bases, the J end lost 0 bases, and 10 bases lay between the germline ends. Germline values: CDR1 LGHNA, CDR2 YSLEER. This CDR3 has 15 amino acids. Specified treatment: roughly 19 received Ad26.COV2.S at low or high dose, single or two shots; 5 received placebo; per-sample allocation not given. Day 63 following the first vaccine or placebo injection was when the samples were taken. This entry is derived from a study of Ad26.COV2.S vaccination and SARS-CoV-2 variants. Measured with immunoSEQ multiplex PCR; TCRdb has only the in-frame clones, and not every one. This table holds 300,000 to 400,000 clones, 85% found once.

The TCR originated in a person aged 18-65 years who received the Ad26.COV2.S COVID-19 vaccine or a placebo. This rearrangement joins TRBV4-3 to TRBJ1-2; D uncertain. This specimen was peripheral blood, taken in a trial of Ad26.COV2.S vaccine versus placebo. The CDR3 spells CASSQSESTNYGYTF. The CDR3 region has the DNA TGCGCCAGCAGCCAATCAGAGTCAACTAACTATGGCTACACCTTC.